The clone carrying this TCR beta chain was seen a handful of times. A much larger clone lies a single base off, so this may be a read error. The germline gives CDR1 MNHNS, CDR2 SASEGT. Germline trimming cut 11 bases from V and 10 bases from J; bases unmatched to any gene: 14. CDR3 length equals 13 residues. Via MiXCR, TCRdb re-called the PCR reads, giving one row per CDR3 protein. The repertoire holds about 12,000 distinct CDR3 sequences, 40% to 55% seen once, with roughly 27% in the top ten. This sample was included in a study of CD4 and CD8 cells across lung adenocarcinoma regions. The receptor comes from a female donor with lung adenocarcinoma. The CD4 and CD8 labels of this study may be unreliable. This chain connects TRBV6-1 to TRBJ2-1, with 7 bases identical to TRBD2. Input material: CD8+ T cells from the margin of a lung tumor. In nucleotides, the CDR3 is TGTGCCGGGACCAGCGGGGACTCCTACGAGCAGTTCTTC. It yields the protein CAGTSGDSYEQFF.